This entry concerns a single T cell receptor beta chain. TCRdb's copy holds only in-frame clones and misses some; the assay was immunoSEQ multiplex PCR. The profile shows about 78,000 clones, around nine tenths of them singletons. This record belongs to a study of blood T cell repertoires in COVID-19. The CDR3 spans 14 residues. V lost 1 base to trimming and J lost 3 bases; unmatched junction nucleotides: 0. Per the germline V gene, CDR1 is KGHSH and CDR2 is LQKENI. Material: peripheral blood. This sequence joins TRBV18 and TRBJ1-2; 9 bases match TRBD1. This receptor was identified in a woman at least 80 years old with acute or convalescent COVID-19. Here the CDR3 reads CASSPRTGDYGYTF. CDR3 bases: TGTGCCAGCTCACCACGGACAGGGGACTATGGCTACACCTTC. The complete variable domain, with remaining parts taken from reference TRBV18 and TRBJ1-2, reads NAGVMQNPRHLVRRRGQEARLRCSPMKGHSHVYWYRQLPEEGLKFMVYLQKENIIDESGMPKERFSAEFPKEGPSILRIQQVVRGDSAAYFCASSPRTGDYGYTFGSGTRLTVV.